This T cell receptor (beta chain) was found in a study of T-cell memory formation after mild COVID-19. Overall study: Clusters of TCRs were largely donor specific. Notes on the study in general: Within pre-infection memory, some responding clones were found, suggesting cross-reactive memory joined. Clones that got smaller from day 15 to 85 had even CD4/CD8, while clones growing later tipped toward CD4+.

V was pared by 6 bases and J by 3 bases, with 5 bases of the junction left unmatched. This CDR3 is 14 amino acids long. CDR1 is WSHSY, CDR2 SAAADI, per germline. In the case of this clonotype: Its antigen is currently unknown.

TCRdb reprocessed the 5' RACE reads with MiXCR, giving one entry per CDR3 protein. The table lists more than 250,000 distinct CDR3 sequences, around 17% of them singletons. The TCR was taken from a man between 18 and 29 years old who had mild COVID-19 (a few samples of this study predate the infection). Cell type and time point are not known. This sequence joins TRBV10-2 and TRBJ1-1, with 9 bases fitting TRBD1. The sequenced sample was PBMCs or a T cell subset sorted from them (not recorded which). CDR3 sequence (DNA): TGCGCCAGCAGGACAGGGGGATCGGACACTGAAGCTTTCTTT. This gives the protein CASRTGGSDTEAFF.